The clone carrying this T cell receptor (beta chain) was seen more than once but under ten times. The antigen remains undetermined. Treatment reported: oral pan-JAK inhibitor, 5-10 mg twice daily. Collected material from alopecia areata patients comprised lesional scalp punch biopsies and peripheral blood. The sample belongs to a study of CD8+ T cells in alopecia areata. Study results and caveats: Affected lesional scalp, above all in alopecia totalis/universalis, was more clonal than normal scalp. Scalp data also include sequences from resident alphabeta T cells of normal skin.

As the sequencing template, cDNA was produced by extracting RNA and reverse transcribing it. TCRdb keeps only in-frame clones here, not all; method: immunoSEQ multiplex PCR. The sample shows about 190,000 clones, less than 65% of them seen only once. V shed 5 bases, J shed 0 bases, and the junction held 3 bases outside the gene matches. The CDR3 runs 15 residues. Germline V CDR1 and CDR2: SGHTA, FQGTGA. The material was CD4+ T cells sorted from blood, obtained at week 24, from a patient treated with tofacitinib. The TCR sequence derives from a human donor with alopecia areata. The chain combines TRBV7-3 with TRBJ1-5; 8 nucleotides agree with TRBD1. The CDR3 DNA is TGTGCCAGCAGCCGGGACAGGTCTAGCAATCAGCCCCAGCATTTT. It is translated as CASSRDRSSNQPQHF.